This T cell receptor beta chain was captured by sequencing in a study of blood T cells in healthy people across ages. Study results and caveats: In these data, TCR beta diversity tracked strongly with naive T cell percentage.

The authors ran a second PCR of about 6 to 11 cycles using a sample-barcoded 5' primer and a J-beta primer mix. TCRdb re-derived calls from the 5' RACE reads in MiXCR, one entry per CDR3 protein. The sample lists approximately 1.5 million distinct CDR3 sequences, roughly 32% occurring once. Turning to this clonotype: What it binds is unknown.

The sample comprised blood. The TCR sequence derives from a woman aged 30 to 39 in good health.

CDR3 protein: CATSDPPAGGRLEQFF. In nucleotides, the CDR3 is TGTGCCACCAGTGATCCCCCGGCAGGGGGCCGGTTGGAGCAGTTCTTC. The chain carries TRBV24-1 and TRBJ2-1, with 8 bases lining up with TRBD1. With 3 bases clipped from V and 10 bases from J, the junction kept 13 bases outside the gene matches. This CDR3 has 16 residues. CDR1 is KGHDR and CDR2 is SFDVKD in the germline V gene.